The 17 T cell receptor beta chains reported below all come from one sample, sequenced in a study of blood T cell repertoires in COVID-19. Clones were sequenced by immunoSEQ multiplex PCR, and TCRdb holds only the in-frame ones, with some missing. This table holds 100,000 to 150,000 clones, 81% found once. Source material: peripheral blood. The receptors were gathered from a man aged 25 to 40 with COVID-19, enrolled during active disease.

The CDR3 here is CASSSEGAGYGYTF. CDR3 nucleotides: TGTGCCAGCAGTTCAGAGGGGGCCGGCTATGGCTACACCTTC. J is TRBJ1-2 and V is TRBV27; 7 bases agree with TRBD1. Trimming removed 4 bases from V and 4 bases from J; junction bases left unmatched: 6. From germline, CDR1 is MNHEY and CDR2 SMNVEV (reference sequence). CDR3 length: 14 amino acids.

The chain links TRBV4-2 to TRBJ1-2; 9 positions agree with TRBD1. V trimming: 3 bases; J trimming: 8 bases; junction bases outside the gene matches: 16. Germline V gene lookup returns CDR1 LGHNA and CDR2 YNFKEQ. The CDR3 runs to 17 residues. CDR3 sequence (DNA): TGTGCCAGCAGCCACCCCGCCCTAACATCGGACAGGGGAGGCTACACCTTC. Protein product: CASSHPALTSDRGGYTF.

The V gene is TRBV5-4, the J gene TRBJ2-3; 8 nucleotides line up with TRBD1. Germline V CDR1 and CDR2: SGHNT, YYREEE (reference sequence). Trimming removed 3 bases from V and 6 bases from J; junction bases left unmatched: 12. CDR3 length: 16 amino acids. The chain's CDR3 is CASSSPGQGRDDTQYF. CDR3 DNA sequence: TGTGCCAGCAGCTCCCCCGGACAGGGCCGGGATGATACGCAGTATTTT.

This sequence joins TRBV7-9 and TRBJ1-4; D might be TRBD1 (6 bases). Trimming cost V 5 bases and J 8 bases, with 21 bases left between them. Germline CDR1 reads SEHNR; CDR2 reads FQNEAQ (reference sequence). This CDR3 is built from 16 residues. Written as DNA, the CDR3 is TGTGCCAGCAGCCCGCGTGGAAGGGGGTTCGGCGAAAAACTGTTTTTT. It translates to CASSPRGRGFGEKLFF.

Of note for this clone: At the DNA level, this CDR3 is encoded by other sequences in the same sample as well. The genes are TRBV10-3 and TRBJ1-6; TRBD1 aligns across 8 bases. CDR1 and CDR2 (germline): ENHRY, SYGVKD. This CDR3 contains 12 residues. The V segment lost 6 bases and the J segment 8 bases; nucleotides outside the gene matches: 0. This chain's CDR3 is CAIRTGDSPLHF. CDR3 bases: TGTGCCATCAGGACAGGGGATTCACCCCTCCACTTT.

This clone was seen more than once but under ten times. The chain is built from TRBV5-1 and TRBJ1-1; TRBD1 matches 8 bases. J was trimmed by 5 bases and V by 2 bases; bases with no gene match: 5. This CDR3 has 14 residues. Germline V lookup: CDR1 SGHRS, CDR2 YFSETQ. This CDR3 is CASSFDRGWTEAFF. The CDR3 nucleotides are TGCGCCAGCAGCTTCGACAGGGGATGGACTGAAGCTTTCTTT.

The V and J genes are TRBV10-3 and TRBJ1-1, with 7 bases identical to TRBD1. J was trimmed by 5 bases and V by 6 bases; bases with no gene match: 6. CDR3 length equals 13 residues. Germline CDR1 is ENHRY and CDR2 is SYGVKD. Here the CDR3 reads CAIRQGWNTEAFF. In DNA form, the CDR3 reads TGTGCCATCAGACAGGGGTGGAATACTGAAGCTTTCTTT.

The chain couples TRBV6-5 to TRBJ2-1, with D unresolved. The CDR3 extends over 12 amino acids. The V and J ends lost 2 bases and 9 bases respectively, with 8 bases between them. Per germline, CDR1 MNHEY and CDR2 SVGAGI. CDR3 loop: CASSYRRGEQFF. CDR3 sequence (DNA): TGTGCCAGCAGTTACCGTCGCGGTGAGCAGTTCTTC.

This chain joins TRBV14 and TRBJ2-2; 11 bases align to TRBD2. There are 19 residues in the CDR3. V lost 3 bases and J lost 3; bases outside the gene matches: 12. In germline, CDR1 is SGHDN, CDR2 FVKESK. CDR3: CASSHRLAGPFGDTGELFF. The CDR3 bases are TGTGCCAGCAGCCATCGACTAGCGGGACCCTTCGGGGACACCGGGGAGCTGTTTTTT.

The CDR3 DNA sequence: TGTGCCAGCAGTTTTCGACAGGGGCAATCACCCCTCCACTTT. Protein product: CASSFRQGQSPLHF. The chain couples TRBV28 to TRBJ1-6; 8 bases line up with TRBD1. Germline V gene lookup returns CDR1 MDHEN and CDR2 SYDVKM. The CDR3 totals 14 residues. J was trimmed by 10 bases and V by 3 bases; bases with no gene match: 5.

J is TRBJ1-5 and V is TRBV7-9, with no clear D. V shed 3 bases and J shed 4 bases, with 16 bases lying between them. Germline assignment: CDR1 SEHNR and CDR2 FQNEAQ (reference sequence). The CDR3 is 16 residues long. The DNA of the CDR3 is TGTGCCAGCAGCTTGGGTGGACGATCGGGGAATCAGCCCCAGCATTTT. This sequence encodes CASSLGGRSGNQPQHF.

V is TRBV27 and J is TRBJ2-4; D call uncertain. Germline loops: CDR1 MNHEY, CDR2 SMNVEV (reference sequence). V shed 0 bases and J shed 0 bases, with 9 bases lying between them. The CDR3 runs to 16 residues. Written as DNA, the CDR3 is TGTGCCAGCAGTTTATCGGGCCCAATAGCCAAAAACATTCAGTACTTC. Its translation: CASSLSGPIAKNIQYF.

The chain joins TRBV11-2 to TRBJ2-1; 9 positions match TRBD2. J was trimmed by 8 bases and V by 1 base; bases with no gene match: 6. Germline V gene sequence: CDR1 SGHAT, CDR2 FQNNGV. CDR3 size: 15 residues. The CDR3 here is CASSLGTSDRYEQFF. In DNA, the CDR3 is TGTGCCAGCAGCTTAGGGACTAGCGATAGATATGAGCAGTTCTTC.

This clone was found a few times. The CDR3 DNA follows: TGTGCCAGCAGTTACCTAGCGGGTCAAGAGACCCAGTACTTC. Translation gives CASSYLAGQETQYF. The chain combines TRBV27 with TRBJ2-5, with TRBD2 matching over 8 bases. Trimming cost V 4 bases and J 2 bases; bases outside gene matches: 3. Germline-derived CDR1 and CDR2 are MNHEY and SMNVEV (reference sequence). The CDR3 contains 14 residues.

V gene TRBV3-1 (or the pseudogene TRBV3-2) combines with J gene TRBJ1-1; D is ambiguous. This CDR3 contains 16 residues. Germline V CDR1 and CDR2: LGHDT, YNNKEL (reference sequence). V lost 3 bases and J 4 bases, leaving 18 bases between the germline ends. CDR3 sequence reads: CASSQGGHDWGTEAFF. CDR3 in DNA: TGTGCCAGCAGCCAGGGCGGGCACGATTGGGGCACTGAAGCTTTCTTT.

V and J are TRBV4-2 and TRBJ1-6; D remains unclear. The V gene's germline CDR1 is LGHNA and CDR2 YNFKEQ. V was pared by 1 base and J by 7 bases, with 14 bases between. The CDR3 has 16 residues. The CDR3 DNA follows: TGTGCCAGCAGCCAAGTTTCTGCCGGGAACAATTCACCCCTCCACTTT. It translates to CASSQVSAGNNSPLHF.

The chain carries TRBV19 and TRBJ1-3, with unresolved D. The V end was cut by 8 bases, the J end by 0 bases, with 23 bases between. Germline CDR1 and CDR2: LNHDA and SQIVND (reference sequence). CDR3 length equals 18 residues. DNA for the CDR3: TGTGCCAGTCTCCCCTCGCCGGCGGGTCTTCGCTCTGGAAACACCATATATTTT. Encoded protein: CASLPSPAGLRSGNTIYF.